This TCR beta chain was recorded in a study of blood T cell repertoires in COVID-19. The CDR3 has 12 amino acids. V lost 6 bases to trimming and J lost 2 bases, with 5 bases between them. Per germline, CDR1 PRHDT and CDR2 FYEKMQ (reference sequence). TCRdb keeps only in-frame clones here, not all; method: immunoSEQ multiplex PCR. The top ten clones hold 1.5% to 2% of a sample with hundreds of thousands of clones, about 90% of them seen once. The sequence was obtained from a woman aged 18 to 35 who had recovered from COVID-19. The chain recombines TRBV13 with TRBJ1-3; no firm D call. Sequencing was performed on PBMCs or T cells enriched from blood (not recorded which). In DNA form, the CDR3 reads TGTGCCAGCAGTCTACCTGGAAACACCATATATTTT. Amino acids: CASSLPGNTIYF.